A single sample gave rise to the 21 T cell receptor beta chains below, sequenced in a study of cytomegalovirus exposure and HLA in healthy donors. The PCR had 60 Vbeta and 13 Jbeta primers. The assay was immunoSEQ multiplex PCR, and TCRdb's table has in-frame clones only and misses some. The sample gives some 130,000 clones, 65% to 80% of which show up once; about 3.1% is in the top ten. Specimen: PBMCs. These TCRs come from a man aged 35 to 55 in good health and CMV-seronegative.

CDR3 nucleotides: TGTGCCAGCAGCCAAGAGACGTTAGCGGGGACAGCGGACTCCTACGAGCAGTACTTC. This encodes CASSQETLAGTADSYEQYF. This chain uses TRBV4-2 with TRBJ2-7, with D possibly being TRBD2 (8 bases). The length of the CDR3 is 19 residues. V lost 0 bases, J lost 0 bases, and 21 bases lay in between. The germline CDR1 and CDR2 sequences are LGHNA and YNFKEQ.

This rearrangement joins TRBV5-1 to TRBJ2-5; 10 bases line up with TRBD1. This CDR3 is built from 16 residues. Germline-derived CDR1 and CDR2 are SGHRS and YFSETQ. With 2 bases clipped from V and 3 bases from J, the junction kept 7 bases outside the gene matches. Here the CDR3 DNA reads TGCGCCAGCAGCTTAAAACGGGGACAGGGGAAAGAGACCCAGTACTTC. Translated, it gives CASSLKRGQGKETQYF.

The chain carries TRBV30 and TRBJ1-3; D unresolved. The germline CDR1 and CDR2 sequences are GTSNPN and SVGIG (reference sequence). V gave up 3 bases and J gave up 0 bases, with 9 bases separating them. CDR3 length: 14 amino acids. CDR3 protein: CAWSPSRSGNTIYF. The CDR3 coding sequence is TGTGCCTGGAGCCCTTCCCGCTCTGGAAACACCATATATTTT.

This clone was found once. The rearrangement links TRBV7-9 to TRBJ1-1; a weak D match, TRBD1 (6 bases). CDR1 is SEHNR, CDR2 FQNEAQ, per germline (reference sequence). Trimming took 3 bases from V and 8 from J, leaving 10 bases between them. This CDR3 spans 12 amino acids. The CDR3 DNA reads as TGTGCCAGCAGCTTCAACAGGGTGGAAGCTTTCTTT. Its translation: CASSFNRVEAFF.

The chain joins TRBV7-7 to TRBJ2-3; 9 nucleotides agree with TRBD1. The length of the CDR3 is 14 residues. V shed 1 base, J shed 4 bases, and the junction held 0 bases outside the gene matches. Germline V CDR1 and CDR2: SSHAT, FNYEAQ (reference sequence). CDR3 amino acids: CASSLGQGADTQYF. CDR3 sequence (DNA): TGTGCCAGCAGCTTAGGACAGGGGGCAGATACGCAGTATTTT.

The chain uses TRBV9 and TRBJ2-3; tentative D call: TRBD2 (6 bases). Per germline, CDR1 SGDLS and CDR2 YYNGEE. This CDR3 has 14 amino acids. The V end lost 2 bases, the J end lost 2 bases, and 9 bases lay between the germline ends. This chain's CDR3 is CASSVTRFTDTQYF. Written as DNA, the CDR3 is TGTGCCAGCAGCGTGACTAGGTTCACAGATACGCAGTATTTT.

This chain links TRBV5-6 with TRBJ1-1, with 7 bases identical to TRBD1. CDR3 length: 16 residues. Germline CDR1 SGHDT, CDR2 YYEEEE. V was pared by 3 bases and J by 4 bases, with 12 bases of the junction left unmatched. The CDR3 spells CASSSTGAERGTEAFF. DNA of the CDR3: TGTGCCAGCAGCTCAACAGGGGCCGAGAGGGGCACTGAAGCTTTCTTT.

The V gene is TRBV5-1, the J gene TRBJ2-2, with D maybe TRBD2 (6 bases). Germline V gives CDR1 SGHRS, CDR2 YFSETQ. The CDR3 has 14 residues. Trimming left V 6 bases short and J 2 bases short, with 11 bases between. The CDR3 loop reads CASNSGRNTGELFF. The CDR3 region has the DNA TGCGCCAGCAACTCCGGGAGAAACACCGGGGAGCTGTTTTTT. Looking up the rest from reference TRBV5-1 and TRBJ2-2 gives the full variable domain: KAGVTQTPRYLIKTRGQQVTLSCSPISGHRSVSWYQQTPGQGLQFLFEYFSETQRNKGNFPGRFSGRQFSNSRSEMNVSTLELGDSALYLCASNSGRNTGELFFGEGSRLTVL.

The chain carries TRBV2 and TRBJ2-2; 11 bases are a match to TRBD2. Germline loops: CDR1 SNHLY, CDR2 FYNNEI. The CDR3 totals 14 residues. V gave up 6 bases and J gave up 14 bases; unmatched junction bases: 11. DNA for the CDR3: TGTGCCAGCAGGAGGGATGGGACTAGCGGCCACCTGTTTTTT. It encodes CASRRDGTSGHLFF. Looking up the rest from reference TRBV2 and TRBJ2-2 gives the full variable domain: EPEVTQTPSHQVTQMGQEVILRCVPISNHLYFYWYRQILGQKVEFLVSFYNNEISEKSEIFDDQFSVERPDGSNFTLKIRSTKLEDSAMYFCASRRDGTSGHLFFGEGSRLTVL.

J is TRBJ1-2 and V is TRBV5-4; a possible D gene is TRBD1 (6 bases). V lost 3 bases to trimming and J lost 7 bases, with 16 bases between them. The CDR3 totals 14 residues. Germline V lookup: CDR1 SGHNT, CDR2 YYREEE (reference sequence). CDR3 DNA sequence: TGTGCCAGCAGCTGGGGGCTGGGTGAGGCTGGCTACACCTTC. This translates into CASSWGLGEAGYTF.

The rearrangement links TRBV9 to TRBJ2-2; D gene uncertain. Per the germline V gene, CDR1 is SGDLS and CDR2 is YYNGEE. The CDR3 consists of 14 residues. The germline V and J ends were trimmed by 6 bases and 3 bases, with 12 bases remaining between them. CDR3 sequence reads: CASTSVFDTGELFF. The CDR3, as DNA: TGTGCCAGCACCAGCGTATTTGACACCGGGGAGCTGTTTTTT.

This chain connects TRBV5-1 to TRBJ2-3; no clear D gene. This CDR3 spans 14 amino acids. Per the germline V gene, CDR1 is SGHRS and CDR2 is YFSETQ. V was cut by 0 bases and J by 5 bases, with 10 bases left in between. CDR3: CASSLEWSGDTQYF. As DNA, the CDR3 is TGCGCCAGCAGCTTGGAGTGGTCGGGAGATACGCAGTATTTT.

The V call is TRBV7-2, the J call TRBJ2-7; the match to TRBD1 covers 8 bases. Germline V gene data show CDR1 as SGHTA and CDR2 as FQGNSA. Trimming cost V 5 bases and J 7 bases; bases outside gene matches: 10. This CDR3 region has 14 residues. The CDR3 nucleotides read TGTGCCAGCAGCCCCCTTGACAGGGGTGGAGAGCAGTACTTC. Protein: CASSPLDRGGEQYF.

This chain connects TRBV11-2 to TRBJ2-1; D perhaps matches TRBD1 (6 bases). CDR3 length: 14 amino acids. The germline V gene encodes CDR1 SGHAT and CDR2 FQNNGV. V was shortened by 6 bases and J by 5 bases, with 14 bases between the two germline ends. The CDR3 nucleotides are TGTGCCAGCAGACAACAGGGATCCCACAATGAGCAGTTCTTC. It is translated as CASRQQGSHNEQFF.

The J gene is TRBJ2-3, the V gene TRBV27; D not resolved. V was trimmed by 4 bases and J by 3 bases, leaving 2 bases between them. The CDR3 totals 11 residues. Germline V gene sequence: CDR1 MNHEY, CDR2 SMNVEV (reference sequence). The CDR3 region is CASSSTDTQYF. CDR3 coding DNA: TGTGCCAGCAGTTCGACAGATACGCAGTATTTT.

This chain connects TRBV29-1 to TRBJ2-7; 10 bases are shared with TRBD2. CDR1 SQVTM and CDR2 ANQGSEA come from the germline V gene. The J segment lost 2 bases and the V segment lost 4 bases, leaving 5 bases of the junction unmatched. CDR3 length: 14 residues. The CDR3 spells CSVGTSGTTYEQYF. The CDR3 DNA follows: TGCAGCGTTGGCACTAGCGGGACCACCTACGAGCAGTACTTC.

This clone was counted between two and nine times. The chain combines TRBV21-1 with TRBJ1-1. TRBV21-1 corresponds to a pseudogene. This CDR3 contains 9 residues. The CDR3 coding sequence is TGTGCCAGCAGCCTCGAAGCTTTCTTT. Translated: CASSLEAFF.

The chain couples TRBV5-1 to TRBJ1-4, with TRBD1 identical over 7 bases. Germline V gives CDR1 SGHRS, CDR2 YFSETQ. J was trimmed by 7 bases and V by 7 bases; bases with no gene match: 7. The CDR3 covers 13 residues. CDR3 sequence: CASRGTVGEKLFF. CDR3 nucleotides: TGCGCCAGCCGCGGGACAGTAGGTGAAAAACTGTTTTTT. The entire variable domain, with the rest obtained from reference TRBV5-1 and TRBJ1-4, is as follows: KAGVTQTPRYLIKTRGQQVTLSCSPISGHRSVSWYQQTPGQGLQFLFEYFSETQRNKGNFPGRFSGRQFSNSRSEMNVSTLELGDSALYLCASRGTVGEKLFFGSGTQLSVL.

The chain has TRBV5-6 and TRBJ2-5; TRBD2 is a possible D gene (6 bases). Germline CDR1 reads SGHDT; CDR2 reads YYEEEE. Trimming took 4 bases from V and 5 from J, leaving 24 bases between them. There are 17 residues in the CDR3. The CDR3 reads CASSQPPGLLQRETQYF. The CDR3 DNA sequence: TGTGCCAGCAGCCAGCCACCGGGACTCCTACAGCGGGAGACCCAGTACTTC. Full variable domain (remainder filled in from reference TRBV5-6 and TRBJ2-5): DAGVTQSPTHLIKTRGQQVTLRCSPKSGHDTVSWYQQALGQGPQFIFQYYEEEERQRGNFPDRFSGHQFPNYSSELNVNALLLGDSALYLCASSQPPGLLQRETQYFGPGTRLLVL.

This clone appeared a few times. The rearrangement joins TRBV6-5 to TRBJ2-4, with 8 bases fitting TRBD2. Losses at the gene ends were 5 bases for V and 4 bases for J; bases not matched to a gene: 4. The CDR3 runs to 14 residues. Germline V gene data show CDR1 as MNHEY and CDR2 as SVGAGI. Written as DNA, the CDR3 is TGTGCCAGCAGTGGGGCGGGGGGTAAAAACATTCAGTACTTC. Translating gives CASSGAGGKNIQYF.

Here the CDR3 reads CASSPDRGQDYGYTF. In DNA, the CDR3 is TGCGCCAGCAGCCCGGACAGGGGGCAAGACTATGGCTACACCTTC. The chain has TRBV5-1 and TRBJ1-2; TRBD1 matches at 11 bases. The CDR3 sequence is 15 residues long. V lost 4 bases to trimming and J lost 3 bases; unmatched junction nucleotides: 5. Germline V gene sequence: CDR1 SGHRS, CDR2 YFSETQ. The full variable domain, in which reference TRBV5-1 and TRBJ1-2 provide the parts outside the CDR3, is KAGVTQTPRYLIKTRGQQVTLSCSPISGHRSVSWYQQTPGQGLQFLFEYFSETQRNKGNFPGRFSGRQFSNSRSEMNVSTLELGDSALYLCASSPDRGQDYGYTFGSGTRLTVV.